The following is a TCR beta chain sequence with its context. This entry belongs to a study of T-cell memory formation after mild COVID-19. The length of the CDR3 is 14 residues. CDR1 and CDR2 from the germline V gene are GTSNPN and SVGIG (reference sequence). V shed 3 bases, J shed 7 bases, and the junction held 11 bases outside the gene matches. A single record per CDR3 protein comes from TCRdb applying MiXCR to the 5' RACE reads. The sample has more than 250,000 distinct CDR3 sequences, around 15% seen once. The sequence came from a man aged 18 to 29 who had mild COVID-19 (a few samples of this study predate the infection). Cell type and time point are not known. The source material was PBMCs or a T cell subset sorted from them (not recorded which). The rearrangement joins TRBV30 to TRBJ1-1; 7 bases fit TRBD1. This chain's CDR3 is CAWRLGGGDVEAFF. In DNA, the CDR3 is TGTGCCTGGAGGTTGGGAGGGGGCGACGTTGAAGCTTTCTTT.